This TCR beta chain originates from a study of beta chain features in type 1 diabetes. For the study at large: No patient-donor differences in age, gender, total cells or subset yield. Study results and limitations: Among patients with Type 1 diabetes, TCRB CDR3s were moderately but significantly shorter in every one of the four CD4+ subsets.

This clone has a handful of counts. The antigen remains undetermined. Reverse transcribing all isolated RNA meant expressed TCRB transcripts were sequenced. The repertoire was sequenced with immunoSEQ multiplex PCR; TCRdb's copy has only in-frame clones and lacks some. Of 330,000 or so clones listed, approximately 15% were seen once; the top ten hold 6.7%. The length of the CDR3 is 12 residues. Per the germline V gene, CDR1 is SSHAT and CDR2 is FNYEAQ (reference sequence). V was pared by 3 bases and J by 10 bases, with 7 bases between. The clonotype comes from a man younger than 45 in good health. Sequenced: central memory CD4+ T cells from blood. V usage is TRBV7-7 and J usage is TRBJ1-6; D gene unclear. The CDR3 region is CASSLVGSPLHF. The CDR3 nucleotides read TGTGCCAGCAGCTTGGTGGGATCACCCCTCCACTTT. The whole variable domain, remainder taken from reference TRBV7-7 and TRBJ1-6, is GAGVSQSPRYKVTKRGQDVTLRCDPISSHATLYWYQQALGQGPEFLTYFNYEAQPDKSGLPSDRFSAERPEGSISTLTIQRTEQRDSAMYRCASSLVGSPLHFGNGTRLTVT.